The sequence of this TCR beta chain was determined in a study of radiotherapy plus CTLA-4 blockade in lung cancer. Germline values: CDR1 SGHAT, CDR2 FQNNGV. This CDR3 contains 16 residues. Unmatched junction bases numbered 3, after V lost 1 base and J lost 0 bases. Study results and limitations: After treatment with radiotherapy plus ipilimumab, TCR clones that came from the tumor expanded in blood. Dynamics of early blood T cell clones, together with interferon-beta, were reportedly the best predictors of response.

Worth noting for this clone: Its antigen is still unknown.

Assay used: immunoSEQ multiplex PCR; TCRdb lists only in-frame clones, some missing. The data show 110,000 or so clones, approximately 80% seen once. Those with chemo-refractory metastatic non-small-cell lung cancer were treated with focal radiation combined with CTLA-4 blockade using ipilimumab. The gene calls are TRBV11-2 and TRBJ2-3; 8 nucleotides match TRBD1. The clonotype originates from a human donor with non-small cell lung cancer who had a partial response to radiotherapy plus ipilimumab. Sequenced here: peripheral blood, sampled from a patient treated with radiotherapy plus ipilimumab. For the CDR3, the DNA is TGTGCCAGCAGCTTAGCCCGGACAGGGAGCACAGATACGCAGTATTTT. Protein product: CASSLARTGSTDTQYF.